These 12 T cell receptor beta chains came from one sample sequenced in a study of T cell responses to AZD1222 COVID-19 vaccine. Generated by immunoSEQ multiplex PCR, the TCRdb table keeps only in-frame clones and is missing some. Of 80,000 to 90,000 clones in the sample, approximately 89% were seen once. The source material was peripheral blood, sampled on day 0 of AZD1222 vaccination. These receptors originate from an adult in good health.

V and J are TRBV15 and TRBJ2-7; D may correspond to TRBD1 or TRBD2 (6 bases each). Trimming cost V 4 bases and J 2 bases, with 12 bases left between them. This CDR3 spans 14 amino acids. Per germline, CDR1 LNHNV and CDR2 YYDKDF (reference sequence). CDR3 nucleotide sequence: TGTGCCACCAGCAAATCGGGGGCAACCTACGAGCAGTACTTC. It translates to CATSKSGATYEQYF.

This chain uses TRBV28 with TRBJ1-1; 8 nucleotides align to TRBD1. The CDR3 is 15 residues long. Per germline, CDR1 MDHEN and CDR2 SYDVKM. J gave up 3 bases and V 4 bases, and 7 bases lay outside the gene matches. CDR3 in amino acids: CASSSPGQEHTEAFF. The CDR3 DNA reads as TGTGCCAGCAGTTCCCCGGGACAGGAGCACACTGAAGCTTTCTTT.

The chain uses TRBV9 and TRBJ2-2; D remains unclear. The CDR3 extends over 15 amino acids. In germline, CDR1 is SGDLS, CDR2 YYNGEE. Trimming cost V 0 bases and J 4 bases, with 10 bases left between them. The CDR3 DNA is TGTGCCAGCAGCGTAGCTACCCAGGCCACCGGGGAGCTGTTTTTT. As protein: CASSVATQATGELFF.

The V and J genes are TRBV7-8 and TRBJ2-5, with 9 bases identical to TRBD2. The CDR3 is 14 residues long. J was trimmed by 6 bases and V by 3 bases; bases with no gene match: 5. CDR1 is SGHVS, CDR2 FQNEAQ, per germline. CDR3 bases: TGTGCCAGCAGCTTGATGGGACTAGCCAAGACCCAGTACTTC. Translating it yields CASSLMGLAKTQYF.

The chain employs TRBV6-4 and TRBJ2-1; a weak D match, TRBD2 (7 bases). There are 14 residues in the CDR3. V lost 6 bases and J 8 bases, leaving 17 bases between the germline ends. Germline CDR1 reads MRHNA; CDR2 reads SNTAGT. CDR3 residues: CASSAHGGRDEQFF. In DNA, the CDR3 is TGTGCCAGCAGCGCTCACGGGGGGCGGGATGAGCAGTTCTTC.

The chain has TRBV19 and TRBJ2-5; tentative D call: TRBD2 (6 bases). Germline loops: CDR1 LNHDA, CDR2 SQIVND (reference sequence). V was trimmed by 3 bases and J by 3 bases, leaving 8 bases between them. CDR3 length: 13 amino acids. The CDR3 DNA reads as TGTGCCAGTAGTATTCGGACTAAAGAGACCCAGTACTTC. Amino acid sequence: CASSIRTKETQYF.

The rearrangement uses TRBV24-1 and TRBJ1-1, with D unclear. Trimming removed 3 bases at V and 3 bases at J, with 13 bases between. Germline V CDR1 and CDR2: KGHDR, SFDVKD. The CDR3 extends over 15 amino acids. The CDR3 protein is CATSDPINLDTEAFF. Here the CDR3 DNA reads TGTGCCACCAGTGATCCTATCAACCTGGACACTGAAGCTTTCTTT.

V is TRBV6-2 or TRBV6-3 and J is TRBJ2-1; 9 positions agree with TRBD2. CDR1 and CDR2 from the germline V gene are MNHEY and SVGEGT. V was clipped by 4 bases and J by 9 bases; unmatched bases: 7. The CDR3 is 14 amino acids. The CDR3 nucleotides read TGTGCCAGCAGTTTAGTAGCGGGAGCTGGTGAGCAGTTCTTC. Translation gives CASSLVAGAGEQFF.

This rearrangement joins TRBV12-3 or TRBV12-4 to TRBJ1-2; unclear D gene. The CDR3 loop spans 12 amino acids. V lost 6 bases, J lost 8 bases, and 13 bases lay in between. The CDR3 DNA reads as TGTGCCAGCAGCTACGGCGGGTTGGGCTACACCTTC. Protein product: CASSYGGLGYTF.

This clone was seen a single time. The V call is TRBV3-1 (or the pseudogene TRBV3-2), the J call TRBJ1-6; no definite D call. V was clipped by 0 bases and J by 6 bases, with 9 bases between them. CDR3 length: 15 amino acids. Germline V gene sequence: CDR1 LGHDT, CDR2 YNNKEL (reference sequence). CDR3 nucleotide sequence: TGTGCCAGCAGCCAAGAATCGCGGCTTAATTCACCCCTCCACTTT. Amino acids: CASSQESRLNSPLHF.

The gene calls are TRBV6-5 and TRBJ2-5, with 9 bases that match TRBD2. Germline V gene lookup returns CDR1 MNHEY and CDR2 SVGAGI. The trim removed 2 bases at V and 5 bases at J, leaving 6 bases unmatched. The CDR3 loop spans 15 amino acids. CDR3: CASSYVRGGRETQYF. CDR3 coding DNA: TGTGCCAGCAGTTACGTGCGGGGGGGCAGGGAGACCCAGTACTTC.

The genes are TRBV7-9 and TRBJ2-7; 16 nucleotides align to TRBD2. Germline V lookup: CDR1 SEHNR, CDR2 FQNEAQ (reference sequence). V was clipped by 4 bases and J by 12 bases; unmatched bases: 6. The CDR3 covers 14 residues. CDR3 region: CASSSGTSGRGAYF. For the CDR3, the DNA is TGTGCCAGCAGCTCCGGGACTAGCGGGAGGGGGGCGTACTTC.